The 32 T cell receptor beta chains below were found in one sample sequenced in a study of breast tumors, draining lymph nodes, adjacent tissues. Breast cancer patients provided tissue from their axillary draining lymph nodes. TCRdb re-derived calls from the multiplex PCR reads in MiXCR, one entry per CDR3 protein. Here the sample spans about 110,000 distinct CDR3 sequences, 30% being singletons. The sample taken for sequencing was axillary lymph node tissue. These receptors were collected from a female donor with breast cancer. Some clones in this sample may be carry-over from other donors' samples.

The chain links TRBV19 to TRBJ2-3, with 9 nucleotides matching TRBD2. The CDR3 is 14 residues long. The trim removed 9 bases at V and 1 base at J, leaving 5 bases unmatched. CDR1 and CDR2 from the germline V gene are LNHDA and SQIVND (reference sequence). The CDR3 sequence: CASALAGGTDTQYF. Here the CDR3 DNA reads TGTGCCAGCGCTTTAGCGGGGGGCACAGATACGCAGTATTTT.

This clonotype has ten or more counts. The rearrangement uses TRBV28 and TRBJ2-7, with 11 bases fitting TRBD1. The germline gives CDR1 MDHEN, CDR2 SYDVKM. With 5 bases clipped from V and 4 bases from J, the junction kept 7 bases outside the gene matches. The CDR3 sequence is 15 residues long. CDR3 loop: CASSAPGTGGYEQYF. As DNA, the CDR3 is TGTGCCAGCAGTGCCCCCGGGACAGGGGGTTACGAGCAGTACTTC.

This clonotype was found many times. The rearrangement uses TRBV6-1 and TRBJ2-7; D is possibly TRBD1 (5 bases). Germline CDR1 reads MNHNS; CDR2 reads SASEGT. The CDR3 runs to 15 residues. Between the trimmed V and J ends, which lost 5 bases and 3 bases, there was a span of 17 bases. The CDR3 is CASSHYPGQGYEQYF. CDR3 coding DNA: TGTGCCAGCAGTCATTACCCCGGCCAGGGCTACGAGCAGTACTTC.

On this clonotype itself: No conserved phenylalanine or tryptophan ends this CDR3, so it is likely a read error. J is TRBJ2-6 and V is TRBV5-1; tentative D call: TRBD1 (6 bases). The CDR3 is 17 residues long. The germline V gene has CDR1 SGHRS and CDR2 YFSETQ. CDR3 amino acids: CASSWAGEVSGANVLTS. CDR3 DNA: TGTGCCAGCAGCTGGGCAGGGGAAGTCTCAGGGGCCAACGTCCTGACTTCC.

This clonotype was counted only a few times. The rearrangement links TRBV7-2 to TRBJ1-1; D possibly corresponds to TRBD1 (6 bases). V was pared by 0 bases and J by 10 bases, with 12 bases between. Germline loops: CDR1 SGHTA, CDR2 FQGNSA. The CDR3 totals 13 residues. The CDR3 coding sequence is TGTGCCAGCAGCTTAGCGGGGGCAGGGCGAGCTTTCTTT. It yields the protein CASSLAGAGRAFF.

This clonotype was seen more than once but under ten times. With a much larger clone just one base away, this may be a read error. This rearrangement joins TRBV5-6 to TRBJ2-1; D gene uncertain. Per the germline V gene, CDR1 is SGHDT and CDR2 is YYEEEE. Trimming pared 0 bases from V and 6 bases from J, leaving 7 bases between. CDR3 length equals 13 residues. Written as DNA, the CDR3 is TGTGCCAGCAGCTTGGCCCTACCCAATGAGCAGTTCTTC. It codes for CASSLALPNEQFF.

In its sample, this clonotype was seen a few times. The germline gene is not matched at one end of the junction; a read error may be the cause. V is TRBV5-1 and J is TRBJ1-5, with D uncertain. Germline V gene data show CDR1 as SGHRS and CDR2 as YFSETQ. CDR3 length: 14 amino acids. The CDR3 protein is CASSPRGENHPQHF. The DNA of the CDR3 is TGCGCCAGCAGCCCGCGGGGTGAGAATCACCCCCAGCATTTT.

This clonotype was detected ten times or more. V gene TRBV6-1 combines with J gene TRBJ2-7; D is perhaps TRBD2 (7 bases). The CDR3 is made up of 19 amino acids. Trimming took off 5 bases at V and 0 bases at J, with 26 bases between the two ends. Germline CDR1 is MNHNS and CDR2 is SASEGT. CDR3 region: CASSPRGRVAQRSSYEQYF. The CDR3 DNA follows: TGTGCCAGCAGTCCGAGGGGGAGGGTAGCTCAGAGGAGCTCCTACGAGCAGTACTTC.

The sample holds many counts of this clonotype. The gene calls are TRBV10-3 and TRBJ1-5; 7 nucleotides align to TRBD1. Germline trimming cut 4 bases from V and 4 bases from J; bases unmatched to any gene: 4. This CDR3 has 14 residues. The germline V gene has CDR1 ENHRY and CDR2 SYGVKD. CDR3 protein: CAISGDRVNQPQHF. Here the CDR3 DNA reads TGTGCCATCAGTGGTGACAGGGTTAATCAGCCCCAGCATTTT.

This clonotype was counted many times. The chain has TRBV28 and TRBJ1-2; 7 nucleotides line up with TRBD1. The CDR3 is made up of 13 amino acids. Germline V lookup: CDR1 MDHEN, CDR2 SYDVKM. V dropped 6 bases and J dropped 2; count of bases not matched to a gene: 3. CDR3 DNA: TGTGCCAGCAGCCTGGACAGGAACTATGGCTACACCTTC. Translating gives CASSLDRNYGYTF.

This clonotype was recorded many times. V is TRBV20-1 and J is TRBJ2-2; 8 positions match TRBD2. The CDR3 runs 16 residues. The J segment lost 4 bases and the V segment lost 3 bases, leaving 10 bases of the junction unmatched. Germline CDR1 DFQATT, CDR2 SNEGSKA (reference sequence). CDR3 sequence (DNA): TGCAGTGCTAGTGATGGCGGGAGGAGGACCACCGGGGAGCTGTTTTTT. This codes for CSASDGGRRTTGELFF.

This clonotype was recorded a few times. CDR3 region: CASSYSIATGNGYTF. CDR3 sequence (DNA): TGTGCCAGCAGTTACTCGATTGCGACAGGGAACGGCTACACCTTC. The chain links TRBV6-2 or TRBV6-3 to TRBJ1-2; 7 nucleotides agree with TRBD1. The CDR3 loop spans 15 amino acids. Germline CDR1 MNHEY, CDR2 SVGEGT. V was clipped by 0 bases and J by 8 bases; unmatched bases: 9.

V gene TRBV13 combines with J gene TRBJ1-2; the D gene is possibly TRBD1 (6 bases). The V gene lost 0 bases and the J gene lost 7 bases, with 12 bases spanning the gap. Germline-derived CDR1 and CDR2 are PRHDT and FYEKMQ (reference sequence). The CDR3 is 14 amino acids. In nucleotides, the CDR3 is TGTGCCAGCAGCTTAGGCAGGGGTTTTTTTGGCTACACCTTC. Protein sequence: CASSLGRGFFGYTF.

At least ten counts were recorded for this clonotype. This chain joins TRBV7-9 and TRBJ1-2, with D hard to call. There are 15 residues in the CDR3. V gave up 3 bases and J gave up 4 bases, with 15 bases separating them. Germline V gene sequence: CDR1 SEHNR, CDR2 FQNEAQ (reference sequence). CDR3 coding DNA: TGTGCCAGCAGCTTCATAACACCGACCAGCTATGGCTACACCTTC. Translation: CASSFITPTSYGYTF.

This clonotype has just a few counts. A clone one base away is much larger, so this may be a read error. This chain connects TRBV6-5 to TRBJ1-5; TRBD1 matches at 8 bases. The CDR3 extends over 14 amino acids. Germline values: CDR1 MNHEY, CDR2 SVGAGI. Germline trimming cut 8 bases from V and 1 base from J; bases unmatched to any gene: 4. The CDR3 protein is CASVHRGSNQPQHF. The CDR3 region has the DNA TGTGCCAGCGTCCACAGGGGGAGCAATCAGCCCCAGCATTTT.

This clonotype occurred many times. CDR3 DNA sequence: TGTGCCAGCAGCTTCCCCCGGACAGGCCAAGGCTATGGCTACACCTTC. It encodes CASSFPRTGQGYGYTF. The chain couples TRBV11-2 to TRBJ1-2, with 7 bases that match TRBD1. The CDR3 consists of 16 residues. Germline CDR1 SGHAT, CDR2 FQNNGV. Trimming removed 3 bases from V and 4 bases from J; junction bases left unmatched: 11. The full variable domain, with the rest looked up from reference TRBV11-2 and TRBJ1-2, is EAGVAQSPRYKIIEKRQSVAFWCNPISGHATLYWYQQILGQGPKLLIQFQNNGVVDDSQLPKDRFSAERLKGVDSTLKIQPAKLEDSAVYLCASSFPRTGQGYGYTFGSGTRLTVV.

This clonotype appeared many times. The gene calls are TRBV19 and TRBJ1-5, with a weak D call TRBD1 (6 bases). Germline assignment: CDR1 LNHDA and CDR2 SQIVND (reference sequence). The V gene lost 7 bases and the J gene lost 7 bases, with 20 bases spanning the gap. The CDR3 length is 15 residues. The CDR3 nucleotides are TGTGCCAGTAACATATTCAGGGGAAGTTCGCAGCCCCAGCATTTT. This encodes CASNIFRGSSQPQHF. Combining the CDR3 with reference TRBV19 and TRBJ1-5 gives the whole variable domain DGGITQSPKYLFRKEGQNVTLSCEQNLNHDAMYWYRQDPGQGLRLIYYSQIVNDFQKGDIAEGYSVSREKKESFPLTVTSAQKNPTAFYLCASNIFRGSSQPQHFGDGTRLSIL.

As concerns this clonotype: A read error may be the cause here, since a much bigger clone is one base away. The chain employs TRBV20-1 and TRBJ2-5; 8 bases match TRBD2. The CDR3 totals 15 residues. The V gene end was trimmed by 6 bases and the J gene end by 4 bases; junction bases not matched to a gene: 13. Germline CDR1 is DFQATT and CDR2 is SNEGSKA (reference sequence). CDR3 in DNA: TGCAGTGCCCCGGCGGGGGGCCCACCCCCAGAGACCCAGTACTTC. The encoded protein is CSAPAGGPPPETQYF.

J is TRBJ2-6 and V is TRBV9; 8 positions agree with TRBD1. The germline V gene has CDR1 SGDLS and CDR2 YYNGEE. V lost 2 bases to trimming and J lost 1 base; unmatched junction nucleotides: 8. The CDR3 is 18 residues long. The CDR3 spells CASSVVRTGISGANVLTF. Here the CDR3 DNA reads TGTGCCAGCAGCGTGGTAAGGACAGGGATATCTGGGGCCAACGTCCTGACTTTC. Based on the CDR3 plus reference TRBV9 and TRBJ2-6, the full variable domain is DSGVTQTPKHLITATGQRVTLRCSPRSGDLSVYWYQQSLDQGLQFLIQYYNGEERAKGNILERFSAQQFPDLHSELNLSSLELGDSALYFCASSVVRTGISGANVLTFGAGSRLTVL.

V usage is TRBV19 and J usage is TRBJ1-2, with 12 bases fitting TRBD1. Germline V gene data show CDR1 as LNHDA and CDR2 as SQIVND (reference sequence). Trimming at V came to 6 bases and at J to 8 bases, leaving 7 bases not matched to a gene. This CDR3 region has 14 residues. The CDR3: CASSEPGTGGGYTF. The DNA for the CDR3 is TGTGCCAGTAGCGAACCCGGGACAGGGGGCGGCTACACCTTC. Looking up the rest from reference TRBV19 and TRBJ1-2 gives the full variable domain: DGGITQSPKYLFRKEGQNVTLSCEQNLNHDAMYWYRQDPGQGLRLIYYSQIVNDFQKGDIAEGYSVSREKKESFPLTVTSAQKNPTAFYLCASSEPGTGGGYTFGSGTRLTVV.

This sequence joins TRBV7-2 and TRBJ2-3; D is uncertain. Germline CDR1 reads SGHTA; CDR2 reads FQGNSA. The CDR3 is 15 residues long. V was pared by 7 bases and J by 2 bases, with 16 bases between. The CDR3: CASTKTGIYTDTQYF. The CDR3 DNA reads as TGTGCCAGCACCAAAACGGGCATTTACACAGATACGCAGTATTTT.

There are many counts of this clonotype. This chain uses TRBV20-1 with TRBJ2-7; D is undetermined. V lost 5 bases to trimming and J lost 2 bases, with 13 bases between them. CDR3 length equals 13 residues. CDR1 is DFQATT, CDR2 SNEGSKA, per germline (reference sequence). CDR3 amino acids: CSAPSTPTYEQYF. For the CDR3, the DNA is TGCAGTGCTCCCAGCACCCCTACCTACGAGCAGTACTTC.

Ten or more counts support this clonotype. This sequence joins TRBV27 and TRBJ1-2, with D tentatively TRBD1 (5 bases). Trimming pared 5 bases from V and 1 base from J, leaving 8 bases between. The CDR3 totals 13 residues. The germline V gene has CDR1 MNHEY and CDR2 SMNVEV (reference sequence). CDR3: CASSPGLNYGYTF. As DNA, the CDR3 is TGTGCCAGCAGTCCGGGACTTAACTATGGCTACACCTTC.

V usage is TRBV5-4 and J usage is TRBJ2-1; D may be TRBD1 (5 bases). The CDR3 is 17 amino acids. Trimming stripped 4 bases from V and 1 base from J, with 18 bases between. The germline V gene has CDR1 SGHNT and CDR2 YYREEE (reference sequence). The CDR3 is CASSDPRAPVSYNEQFF. Written as DNA, the CDR3 is TGTGCCAGCAGCGACCCCAGGGCGCCTGTATCCTACAATGAGCAGTTCTTC. Variable domain in full (rest from reference TRBV5-4 and TRBJ2-1): ETGVTQSPTHLIKTRGQQVTLRCSSQSGHNTVSWYQQALGQGPQFIFQYYREEENGRGNFPPRFSGLQFPNYSSELNVNALELDDSALYLCASSDPRAPVSYNEQFFGPGTRLTVL.

In this sample, this clonotype turned up many times. The V call is TRBV2, the J call TRBJ1-2; a weak D match, TRBD1 (6 bases). The CDR3 sequence is 15 residues long. CDR1 and CDR2 (germline): SNHLY, FYNNEI. The V end lost 0 bases, the J end lost 8 bases, and 16 bases lay between the germline ends. The CDR3, as DNA: TGTGCCAGCAGTGAAGCGCTTCGGGGGGCGCAGGGCTACACCTTC. Its protein product is CASSEALRGAQGYTF. Complete variable domain (other parts from reference TRBV2 and TRBJ1-2): EPEVTQTPSHQVTQMGQEVILRCVPISNHLYFYWYRQILGQKVEFLVSFYNNEISEKSEIFDDQFSVERPDGSNFTLKIRSTKLEDSAMYFCASSEALRGAQGYTFGSGTRLTVV.

The chain combines TRBV5-1 with TRBJ1-1; no clear D. Germline V gives CDR1 SGHRS, CDR2 YFSETQ. V dropped 0 bases and J dropped 0 bases, with 12 bases sitting between them. CDR3 length equals 16 residues. The CDR3 here is CASSLDRGNLNTEAFF. The CDR3 DNA sequence: TGCGCCAGCAGCTTGGACAGAGGTAACCTGAACACTGAAGCTTTCTTT.

The chain uses TRBV7-9 and TRBJ2-1; 12 nucleotides match TRBD2. CDR3 length: 16 residues. Germline CDR1 SEHNR, CDR2 FQNEAQ (reference sequence). V trimming: 5 bases; J trimming: 2 bases; junction bases outside the gene matches: 4. This CDR3 reads CASSEGLAGTYNEQFF. CDR3 nucleotide sequence: TGTGCCAGCAGCGAGGGACTAGCGGGCACCTACAATGAGCAGTTCTTC.

Regarding this clonotype: It is unclear where the CDR3 begins or ends on the DNA, so no DNA is shown, and the CDR3 is as TCRdb lists it. The gene calls are TRBV5-5 and TRBJ2-7; TRBD1, the D gene given by the table, was not confirmed from the DNA. Germline lookup yields CDR1 SGHKS and CDR2 YYEKEE (reference sequence). The CDR3 numbers 22 amino acids, ends counted. The CDR3: CASSSAWGAYEQYFGPGLEQYF.

This clonotype showed up many times. This chain uses TRBV29-1 with TRBJ2-4; the D gene is possibly TRBD2 (6 bases). This CDR3 has 16 residues. Germline V gene lookup returns CDR1 SQVTM and CDR2 ANQGSEA. Trimming stripped 0 bases from V and 1 base from J, with 13 bases between. The CDR3 bases are TGCAGCGTTGAAGATTGGGGCGGGGAGGCCAAAAACATTCAGTACTTC. This codes for CSVEDWGGEAKNIQYF.

This clonotype was recorded at least ten times. The V call is TRBV27, the J call TRBJ1-5; D is possibly TRBD1 (6 bases). CDR3 length equals 14 residues. The V and J ends lost 1 base and 2 bases respectively, with 6 bases between them. Germline V lookup: CDR1 MNHEY, CDR2 SMNVEV (reference sequence). The CDR3 sequence is CASSLYRGNQPQHF. The CDR3 nucleotides read TGTGCCAGCAGTTTATACAGGGGCAATCAGCCCCAGCATTTT.

At least ten counts were recorded for this clonotype. The chain links TRBV6-1 to TRBJ2-3; 10 positions match TRBD2. Looked up from germline, CDR1 is MNHNS and CDR2 is SASEGT. The CDR3 is 15 residues long. After removal of 7 bases from V and 4 bases from J, the junction contained 8 bases not matched to a gene. This CDR3 reads CASTLTSGTADTQYF. The CDR3 DNA follows: TGTGCCAGCACCCTAACTAGCGGGACTGCAGATACGCAGTATTTT.

Ten or more counts support this clonotype. The chain is built from TRBV9 and TRBJ1-6; D perhaps matches TRBD1 (5 bases). Germline-derived CDR1 and CDR2 are SGDLS and YYNGEE. The CDR3 contains 18 residues. V lost 0 bases, J lost 1 base, and 14 bases lay in between. The CDR3 here is CASSVGPPGGSYNSPLHF. The CDR3 coding sequence is TGTGCCAGCAGCGTAGGTCCTCCGGGGGGGTCCTATAATTCACCCCTCCACTTT.